These 5 T cell receptor beta chains were sequenced from one sample in a study of glioma-infiltrating T cells. TCR alpha and beta CDR3 regions were amplified from RNA using iRepertoire nested multiplex PCR. Each CDR3 protein gets one entry after TCRdb re-called the multiplex PCR reads with MiXCR. The repertoire consists of roughly 100,000 distinct CDR3 sequences, with less than 30% occurring once and the leading ten covering 40% to 45%. The material sequenced was glioma tissue, nonneoplastic brain tissue, or PBMCs (not recorded which). These receptors originate from a human donor with low-grade glioma or glioblastoma, undergoing nonglioma brain surgery, or in good health (not recorded which).

This clonotype was seen a few times. J is TRBJ2-3 and V is TRBV11-2, with D unresolved. Germline-derived CDR1 and CDR2 are SGHAT and FQNNGV. V lost 1 base, J lost 7 bases, and 9 bases lay in between. This CDR3 comprises 13 residues. The CDR3 reads CASSLGLRYTQYF. In DNA form, the CDR3 reads TGTGCCAGCAGCTTAGGCCTTCGTTATACGCAGTATTTT.

Of note for this clonotype: This may arise from a read error, as a much more abundant clone is one base away. The V gene is TRBV7-9, the J gene TRBJ1-3; D is undetermined. Between the trimmed V and J ends, which lost 0 bases and 2 bases, there was a span of 8 bases. Germline V gene lookup returns CDR1 SEHNR and CDR2 FQNEAQ (reference sequence). The CDR3 spans 15 residues. CDR3 residues: CASSLAASAGNTIYF. The DNA for the CDR3 is TGTGCCAGCAGCTTAGCAGCCTCCGCTGGAAACACCATATATTTT. The complete variable domain, with remaining parts taken from reference TRBV7-9 and TRBJ1-3, reads DTGVSQNPRHKITKRGQNVTFRCDPISEHNRLYWYRQTLGQGPEFLTYFQNEAQLEKSRLLSDRFSAERPKGSFSTLEIQRTEQGDSAMYLCASSLAASAGNTIYFGEGSWLTVV.

The table lists this clonotype with a few counts. The chain is built from TRBV29-1 and TRBJ1-4, with D perhaps matching TRBD1 (6 bases). The ends were cut back, 5 bases at V and 0 bases at J, with 19 bases in the middle. The germline V gene encodes CDR1 SQVTM and CDR2 ANQGSEA. The CDR3 runs 17 residues. CDR3: CSVLGGRFSATNEKLFF. In DNA, the CDR3 is TGCAGCGTTTTAGGGGGACGGTTTTCGGCAACTAATGAAAAACTGTTTTTT.

This clonotype was recorded many times. The V call is TRBV4-3, the J call TRBJ1-3, with a possible D match to TRBD1 (6 bases). The CDR3 length is 17 residues. Trimming took off 4 bases at V and 7 bases at J, with 23 bases between the two ends. Germline CDR1 LGHNA, CDR2 YSLEER. The CDR3 region is CASSPQAAQGGGNTIYF. Written as DNA, the CDR3 is TGCGCCAGCAGCCCCCAGGCCGCACAGGGCGGTGGGAACACCATATATTTT.

This clonotype was recorded many times. The chain joins TRBV6-1 to TRBJ1-5; 9 nucleotides agree with TRBD1. Germline V gene sequence: CDR1 MNHNS, CDR2 SASEGT. J gave up 7 bases and V 4 bases, and 5 bases lay outside the gene matches. This CDR3 has 14 amino acids. CDR3 sequence (DNA): TGTGCCAGCAGTGGACAGGGGGACGAGCAGCCCCAGCATTTT. This translates into CASSGQGDEQPQHF.